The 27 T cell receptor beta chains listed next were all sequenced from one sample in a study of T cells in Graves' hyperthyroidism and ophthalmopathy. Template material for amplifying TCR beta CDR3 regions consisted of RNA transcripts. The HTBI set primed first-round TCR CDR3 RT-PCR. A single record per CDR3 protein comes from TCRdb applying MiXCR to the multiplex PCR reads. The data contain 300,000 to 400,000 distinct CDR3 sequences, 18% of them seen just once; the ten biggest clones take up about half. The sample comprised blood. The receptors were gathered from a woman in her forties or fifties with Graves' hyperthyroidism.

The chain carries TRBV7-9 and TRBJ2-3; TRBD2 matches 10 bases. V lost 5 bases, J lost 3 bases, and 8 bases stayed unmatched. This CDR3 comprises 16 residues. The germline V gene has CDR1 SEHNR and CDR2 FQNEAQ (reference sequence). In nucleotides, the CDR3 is TGTGCCAGCAGCCAGGCCCTAGCGGGAGTTACAGATACGCAGTATTTT. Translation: CASSQALAGVTDTQYF. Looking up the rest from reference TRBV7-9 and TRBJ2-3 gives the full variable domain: DTGVSQNPRHKITKRGQNVTFRCDPISEHNRLYWYRQTLGQGPEFLTYFQNEAQLEKSRLLSDRFSAERPKGSFSTLEIQRTEQGDSAMYLCASSQALAGVTDTQYFGPGTRLTVL.

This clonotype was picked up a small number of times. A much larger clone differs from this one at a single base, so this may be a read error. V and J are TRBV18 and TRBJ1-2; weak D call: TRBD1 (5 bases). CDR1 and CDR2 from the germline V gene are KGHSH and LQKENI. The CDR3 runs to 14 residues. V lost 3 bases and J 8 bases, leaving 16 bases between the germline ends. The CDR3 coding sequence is TGTGCCAGCTCACCGGGTTCCAACAGGCCAGGCTACACCTTC. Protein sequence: CASSPGSNRPGYTF.

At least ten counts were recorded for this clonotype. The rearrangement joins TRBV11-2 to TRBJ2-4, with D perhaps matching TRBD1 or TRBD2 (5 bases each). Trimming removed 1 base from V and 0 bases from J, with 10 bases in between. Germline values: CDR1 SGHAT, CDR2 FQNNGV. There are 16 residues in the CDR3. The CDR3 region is CASSLVPGLAKNIQYF. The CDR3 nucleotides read TGTGCCAGCAGCTTAGTTCCGGGGCTAGCCAAAAACATTCAGTACTTC.

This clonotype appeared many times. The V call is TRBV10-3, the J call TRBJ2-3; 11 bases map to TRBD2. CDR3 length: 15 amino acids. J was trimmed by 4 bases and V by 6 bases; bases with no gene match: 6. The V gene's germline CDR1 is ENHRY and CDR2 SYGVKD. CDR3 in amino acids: CAIRLIAGGADTQYF. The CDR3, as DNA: TGTGCCATCAGACTAATAGCGGGAGGGGCAGATACGCAGTATTTT.

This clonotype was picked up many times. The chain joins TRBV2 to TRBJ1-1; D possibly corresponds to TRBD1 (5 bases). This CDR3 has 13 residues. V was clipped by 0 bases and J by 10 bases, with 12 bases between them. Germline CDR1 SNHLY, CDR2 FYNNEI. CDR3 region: CASSEALGGGAFF. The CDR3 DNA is TGTGCCAGCAGTGAAGCCTTGGGGGGGGGAGCTTTCTTT.

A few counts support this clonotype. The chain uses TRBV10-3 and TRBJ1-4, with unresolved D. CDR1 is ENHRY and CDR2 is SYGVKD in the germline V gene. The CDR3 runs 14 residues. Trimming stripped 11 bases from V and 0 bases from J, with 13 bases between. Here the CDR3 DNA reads TGTGCCGCAGCGGACGGAGCAACTAATGAAAAACTGTTTTTT. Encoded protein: CAAADGATNEKLFF.

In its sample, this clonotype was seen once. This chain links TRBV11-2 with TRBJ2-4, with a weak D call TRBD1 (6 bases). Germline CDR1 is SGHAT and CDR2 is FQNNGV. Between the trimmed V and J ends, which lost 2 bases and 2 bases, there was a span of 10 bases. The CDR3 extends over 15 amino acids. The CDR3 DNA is TGTGCCAGCAGCTTATTTGGGGGCCCCAAAAACATTCAGTACTTC. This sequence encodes CASSLFGGPKNIQYF.

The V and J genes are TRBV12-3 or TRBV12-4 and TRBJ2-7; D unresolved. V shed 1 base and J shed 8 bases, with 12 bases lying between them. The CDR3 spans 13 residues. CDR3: CASSLDGHRKQYV. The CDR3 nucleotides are TGTGCCAGCAGTTTAGATGGGCATCGGAAGCAGTACGTC.

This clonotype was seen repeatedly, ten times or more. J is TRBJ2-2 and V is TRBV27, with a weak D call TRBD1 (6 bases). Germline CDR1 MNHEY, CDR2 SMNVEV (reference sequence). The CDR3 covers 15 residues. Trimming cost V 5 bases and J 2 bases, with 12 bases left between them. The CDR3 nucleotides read TGTGCCAGCAGTCTCCAACAGGGTAACACCGGGGAGCTGTTTTTT. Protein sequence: CASSLQQGNTGELFF.

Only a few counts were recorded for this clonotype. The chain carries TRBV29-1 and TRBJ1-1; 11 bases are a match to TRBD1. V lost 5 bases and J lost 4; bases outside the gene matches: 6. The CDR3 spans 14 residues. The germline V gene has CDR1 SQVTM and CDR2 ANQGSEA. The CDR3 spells CSVRDRGSGTEAFF. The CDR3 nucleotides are TGCAGCGTTAGGGACAGGGGGAGCGGCACTGAAGCTTTCTTT. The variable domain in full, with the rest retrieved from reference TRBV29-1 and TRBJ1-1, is SAVISQKPSRDICQRGTSLTIQCQVDSQVTMMFWYRQQPGQSLTLIATANQGSEATYESGFVIDKFPISRPNLTFSTLTVSNMSPEDSSIYLCSVRDRGSGTEAFFGQGTRLTVV.

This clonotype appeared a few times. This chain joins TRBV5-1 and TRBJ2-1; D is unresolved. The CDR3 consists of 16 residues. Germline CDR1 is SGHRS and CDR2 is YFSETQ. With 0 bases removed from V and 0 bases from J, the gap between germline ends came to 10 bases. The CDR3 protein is CASSLATPSSYNEQFF. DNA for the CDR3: TGCGCCAGCAGCTTGGCCACTCCCAGCTCCTACAATGAGCAGTTCTTC.

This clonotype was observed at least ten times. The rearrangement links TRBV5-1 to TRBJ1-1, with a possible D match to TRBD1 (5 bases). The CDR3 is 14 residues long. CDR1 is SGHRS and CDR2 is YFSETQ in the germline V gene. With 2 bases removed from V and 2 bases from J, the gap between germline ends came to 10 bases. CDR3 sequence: CASSFGDANTEAFF. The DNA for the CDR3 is TGCGCCAGCAGCTTTGGGGACGCCAACACTGAAGCTTTCTTT.

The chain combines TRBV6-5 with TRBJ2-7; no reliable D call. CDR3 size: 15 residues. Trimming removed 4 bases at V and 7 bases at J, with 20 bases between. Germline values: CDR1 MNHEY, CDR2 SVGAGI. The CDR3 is CASSSSDAAKYEQYF. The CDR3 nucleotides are TGTGCCAGCAGTTCCTCGGACGCGGCCAAGTATGAGCAGTACTTC.

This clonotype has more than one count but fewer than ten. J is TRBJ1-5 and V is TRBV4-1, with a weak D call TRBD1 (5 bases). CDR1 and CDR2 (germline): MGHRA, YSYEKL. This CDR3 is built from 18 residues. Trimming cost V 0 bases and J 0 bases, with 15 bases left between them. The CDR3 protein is CASSQDPGRTSSNQPQHF. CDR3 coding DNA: TGCGCCAGCAGCCAAGATCCCGGCAGGACAAGTAGCAATCAGCCCCAGCATTTT.

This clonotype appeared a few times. The CDR3: CASRPTGGYGYTF. In DNA, the CDR3 is TGTGCCAGCCGTCCGACAGGGGGCTATGGCTACACCTTC. The V and J genes are TRBV19 and TRBJ1-2, with 9 bases fitting TRBD1. The germline CDR1 and CDR2 sequences are LNHDA and SQIVND (reference sequence). Trimming cost V 9 bases and J 4 bases; bases outside gene matches: 6. The CDR3 is 13 amino acids.

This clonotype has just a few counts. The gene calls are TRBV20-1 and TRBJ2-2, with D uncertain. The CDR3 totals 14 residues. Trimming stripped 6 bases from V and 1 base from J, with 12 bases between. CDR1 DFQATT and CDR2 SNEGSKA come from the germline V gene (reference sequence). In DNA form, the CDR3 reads TGCAGTGCCCAAGTGACTGAGAACACCGGGGAGCTGTTTTTT. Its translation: CSAQVTENTGELFF.

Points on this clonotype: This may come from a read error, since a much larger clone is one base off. The CDR3 here is CSAKSPGTSGGSSYNEQFF. The CDR3 DNA is TGCAGTGCTAAAAGTCCCGGGACTAGCGGGGGAAGCTCCTACAATGAGCAGTTCTTC. The chain has TRBV20-1 and TRBJ2-1, with 14 bases identical to TRBD2. This CDR3 spans 19 amino acids. Germline CDR1 DFQATT, CDR2 SNEGSKA (reference sequence). Trimming removed 4 bases from V and 0 bases from J; junction bases left unmatched: 11.

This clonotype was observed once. CDR3 region: CASSQTTGSSYNSPLHF. The CDR3 region has the DNA TGTGCCAGCTCACAGACCACAGGGAGCTCCTATAATTCACCCCTCCACTTT. The chain couples TRBV18 to TRBJ1-6; tentatively, D is TRBD1 (6 bases). The germline V and J ends were trimmed by 4 bases and 0 bases, with 13 bases remaining between them. The CDR3 consists of 17 residues. Per germline, CDR1 KGHSH and CDR2 LQKENI.

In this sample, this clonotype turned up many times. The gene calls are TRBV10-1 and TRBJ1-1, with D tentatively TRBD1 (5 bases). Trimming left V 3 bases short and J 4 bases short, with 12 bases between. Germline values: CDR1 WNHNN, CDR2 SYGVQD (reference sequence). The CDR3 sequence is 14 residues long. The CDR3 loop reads CASSDPGRPTEAFF. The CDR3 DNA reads TGCGCCAGCAGTGACCCGGGACGACCCACTGAAGCTTTCTTT.

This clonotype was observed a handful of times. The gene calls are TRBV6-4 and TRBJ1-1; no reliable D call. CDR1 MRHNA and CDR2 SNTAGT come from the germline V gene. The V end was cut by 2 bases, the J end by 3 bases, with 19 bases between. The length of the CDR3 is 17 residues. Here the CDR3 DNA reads TGTGCCAGCAGTGACACCAACCTCAAAAGGGAGGACACTGAAGCTTTCTTT. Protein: CASSDTNLKREDTEAFF.

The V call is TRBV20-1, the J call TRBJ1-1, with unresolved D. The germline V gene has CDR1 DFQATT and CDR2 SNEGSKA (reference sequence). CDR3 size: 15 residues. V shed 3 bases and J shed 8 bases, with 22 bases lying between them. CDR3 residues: CSASRSHVFRWEAFF. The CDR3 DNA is TGCAGTGCTAGTCGCTCTCATGTTTTTCGATGGGAAGCTTTCTTT.

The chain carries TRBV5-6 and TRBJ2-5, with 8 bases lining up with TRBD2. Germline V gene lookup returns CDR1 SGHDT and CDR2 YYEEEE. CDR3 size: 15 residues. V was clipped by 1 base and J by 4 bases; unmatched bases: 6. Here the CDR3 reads CASSLSSGSRETQYF. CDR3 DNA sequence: TGTGCCAGCAGCTTGTCCAGCGGGAGTCGAGAGACCCAGTACTTC. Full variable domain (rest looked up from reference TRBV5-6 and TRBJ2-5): DAGVTQSPTHLIKTRGQQVTLRCSPKSGHDTVSWYQQALGQGPQFIFQYYEEEERQRGNFPDRFSGHQFPNYSSELNVNALLLGDSALYLCASSLSSGSRETQYFGPGTRLLVL.

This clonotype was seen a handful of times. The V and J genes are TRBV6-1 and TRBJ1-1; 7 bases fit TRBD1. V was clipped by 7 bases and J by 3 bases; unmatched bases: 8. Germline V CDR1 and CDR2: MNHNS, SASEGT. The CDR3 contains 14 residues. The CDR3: CASTPRQGDTEAFF. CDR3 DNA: TGTGCCAGCACCCCCAGGCAGGGGGACACTGAAGCTTTCTTT.

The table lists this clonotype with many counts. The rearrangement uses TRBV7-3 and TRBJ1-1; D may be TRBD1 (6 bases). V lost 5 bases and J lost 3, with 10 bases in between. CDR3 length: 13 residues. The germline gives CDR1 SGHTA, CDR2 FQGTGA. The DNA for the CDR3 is TGTGCCAGCAGCGAAAACAGGGACACTGAAGCTTTCTTT. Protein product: CASSENRDTEAFF.

The DNA for the CDR3 is TGCAGTGCTATCCCCTCCGCGCGGGAGATGGATACGCAGTATTTT. This codes for CSAIPSAREMDTQYF. The rearrangement uses TRBV20-1 and TRBJ2-3, with TRBD2 matching 7 bases. CDR3 length: 15 residues. J was trimmed by 6 bases and V by 4 bases; bases with no gene match: 13. Germline loops: CDR1 DFQATT, CDR2 SNEGSKA (reference sequence).

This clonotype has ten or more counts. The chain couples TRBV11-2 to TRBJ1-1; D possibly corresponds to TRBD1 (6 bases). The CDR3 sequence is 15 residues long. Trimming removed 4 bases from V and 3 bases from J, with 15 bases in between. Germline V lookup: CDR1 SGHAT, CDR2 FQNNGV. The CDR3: CASSWGGRADTEAFF. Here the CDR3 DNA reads TGTGCCAGCAGCTGGGGGGGCCGTGCGGACACTGAAGCTTTCTTT.

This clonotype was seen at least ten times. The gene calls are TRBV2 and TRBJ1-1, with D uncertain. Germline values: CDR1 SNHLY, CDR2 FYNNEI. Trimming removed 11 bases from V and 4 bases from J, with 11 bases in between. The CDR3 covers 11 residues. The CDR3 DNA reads TGTGCCGCCGGAGGGAGCACTGAAGCTTTCTTT. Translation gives CAAGGSTEAFF.